This is a list of T cell receptor beta chains from one sample in a study of metastatic and nonmetastatic thyroid tumors. TCRdb reanalyzed the PCR reads via MiXCR. The sample includes about 18,000 clones, 25% to 30% of them seen just once. The source material was tumor tissue. The receptors originated from a male donor with papillary thyroid cancer or a benign thyroid nodule (not recorded which). Some clones in this sample may be carry-over from other donors' samples. Both conserved end residues are part of each CDR3. Fields, in order: D gene, clone size, J gene, V gene, CDR3 DNA, CDR3 protein. A D gene is named only where the DNA matches it firmly. Not every row has a clone size; where given, it reads once, few, many or a size class.

NA many TRBJ1-2 TRBV6-4 TGTGCCAGCAGGGGTCCCGGTAGTGGTGTTGGCTACACCTTC CASRGPGSGVGYTF
NA NA TRBJ2-1 TRBV20-1 TGCAGTGGGGGGGGACAGGCCTCCTACAATGAGCAGTTCTTC CSGGGQASYNEQFF
NA NA TRBJ1-1 TRBV7-2 TGTGCCAGCAGCTTAGTTCCCAGGGCGAACACTGAAGCTTTCTTT CASSLVPRANTEAFF
TRBD2 NA TRBJ2-2 TRBV11-2 TGTGCCAGCAGCTTAGTCGGGAGGGCGAACACCGGGGAGCTGTTTTTT CASSLVGRANTGELFF
NA many TRBJ1-4 TRBV20-1 TGCAGTGCTAGAGTCGATGAAAAACTGTTTTTT CSARVDEKLFF
NA few TRBJ1-2 TRBV6-5 TGTGCCAGCAGTTACTCGTCGAACCCCCAGTATGGCTACACCTTC CASSYSSNPQYGYTF
TRBD1 medium-sized TRBJ1-2 TRBV6-1 TGTGCCAGCATCGGGACAGGGCCGGGGAATGGCTACACCTTC CASIGTGPGNGYTF
NA NA TRBJ2-7 TRBV20-1 TGCAGTGCTAGAGGGGGAGTGGTGGGCACCTACGAGCAGTACTTC CSARGGVVGTYEQYF
NA many TRBJ2-7 TRBV3-1 TGTGCCAGCAGCTCTCGGACTTCAGCGTGGGAGCAGTACTTC CASSSRTSAWEQYF
TRBD2 NA TRBJ2-5 TRBV6-2/TRBV6-3 TGTGCCAGCCAGTCACAGCGGGAATACTCGGGGGAGACCCGCTACTTC CASQSQREYSGETRYF
NA medium-sized TRBJ2-7 TRBV6-5 TGTGCCAGCAGTTACTCAGTCCACCAAGGCCACGAGCAGTACTTC CASSYSVHQGHEQYF
NA medium-sized TRBJ2-5 TRBV6-1 TGTGCCAGCAGTGGACAGGCCCAAGAGACCCAGTACTTC CASSGQAQETQYF
TRBD1 few TRBJ2-6 TRBV19 TGTGCCAGTAGTTTCGACCGGGACAGGGGTTCCTCGGGGGCCAACGTCCTGACTTTC CASSFDRDRGSSGANVLTF
TRBD1 NA TRBJ1-5 TRBV19 TGTGCCAGTAGTATAGGGGCAGGGGGATATCAGCCCCAGCATTTT CASSIGAGGYQPQHF
NA NA TRBJ2-7 TRBV13 TGTGCCAGCAGCTCCGAGGAAGGCGAGCAGTACTTC CASSSEEGEQYF
TRBD2 many TRBJ2-1 TRBV2 TGTGCCAGCAGTGAAGTTCGACTAGCGGGATTCAATGAGCAGTTCTTC CASSEVRLAGFNEQFF
NA NA TRBJ2-7 TRBV28 TGTGCCAGCAGTCTAGTTGGCAGGTCTAGTGAGCAGTACTTC CASSLVGRSSEQYF
NA many TRBJ1-3 TRBV7-2 TGTGCCAGCAGCGTGACGGGGTCTGGAAACACCATATATTTT CASSVTGSGNTIYF
TRBD1 many TRBJ1-5 TRBV29-1 TGCAGCGTTGCTGCCGGGACAGGGGAGGGTCAGCCCCAGCATTTT CSVAAGTGEGQPQHF
NA NA TRBJ1-1 TRBV9 TGTGCCAGCAGCGTAGAGGCGGACACTGAAGCTTTCTTT CASSVEADTEAFF
NA few TRBJ1-5 TRBV6-1 TGTGCCAGCAGTGGTGTGGTTCAGCCCCAGCATTTT CASSGVVQPQHF
TRBD1 once TRBJ1-2 TRBV7-2 TGTGCCAGCAGCCTATCGACCGGGACAGGGGGCGGCTATGGCTACACCTTC CASSLSTGTGGGYGYTF
NA few TRBJ1-5 TRBV6-2/TRBV6-3 TGTGCCAGCAGTTACGGACAAGAGGCTCAGCCCCAGCATTTT CASSYGQEAQPQHF
NA NA TRBJ1-5 TRBV12-3/TRBV12-4 TGTGCCAGCAGTTTACTCGGGGGGGCGAGTCAGCCCCAGCATTTT CASSLLGGASQPQHF
TRBD2 NA TRBJ2-5 TRBV3-1 TGTGCCAGCAGCCACAAAAATCGACTAGCGGGAAGAGAAACCCAGTACTTC CASSHKNRLAGRETQYF
NA many TRBJ2-3 TRBV19 TGTGCCAGTAGTATGGGGTACGAGGGGGATACGCAGTATTTT CASSMGYEGDTQYF
NA NA TRBJ1-2 TRBV5-1 TGCGCCAGCAGCTTGGAGTCACCGAACTATGGCTACACCTTC CASSLESPNYGYTF
TRBD2 medium-sized TRBJ2-1 TRBV11-3 TGTGCCAGCAAAACCGGGACTAGTGGAAACAATGAGCAGTTCTTC CASKTGTSGNNEQFF
TRBD1 medium-sized TRBJ2-1 TRBV19 TGTGCCAGTACCTCCGGGACAGGGTGGTCCTACAATGAGCAGTTCTTC CASTSGTGWSYNEQFF
TRBD1 NA TRBJ2-7 TRBV3-1 TGTGCCACCGCCCTGGGGACAGGACCCTACGAGCAGTACTTC CATALGTGPYEQYF
TRBD2 NA TRBJ2-1 TRBV11-2 TGTGCCAGCAGTGCGGGGGGGCAGGATGAGCAGTTCTTC CASSAGGQDEQFF
TRBD2 once TRBJ2-4 TRBV15 TGTGCCACCGCGGGAGCGCGGAGGAACATTCAGTACTTC CATAGARRNIQYF
NA NA TRBJ2-3 TRBV5-1 TGCGCCAGCAGTCTCGCTAGCGGCACAGATACGCAGTATTTT CASSLASGTDTQYF
NA few TRBJ2-1 TRBV12-3/TRBV12-4 TGTGCCAGCAGTTCTAGCACCACCCCGGGAAATGAGCAGTTCTTC CASSSSTTPGNEQFF
NA NA TRBJ1-4 TRBV27 TGTGCCAGCAGTTTATATCCGGGAAGAAATGAAAAACTGTTTTTT CASSLYPGRNEKLFF
TRBD2 many TRBJ2-3 TRBV4-1 TGCGCCAGTAGCCAAGATAGTGAGGGACTAGCGGGGTCGGGAGATACGCAGTATTTT CASSQDSEGLAGSGDTQYF
NA NA TRBJ1-6 TRBV2 TGTGCCAGCAGTGTGGGCCAGGCGAGCGATTCACCCCTCCACTTT CASSVGQASDSPLHF
NA many TRBJ2-7 TRBV9 TGTGCCAGCAGCGTAAGGGGAGTGGGCTACGAGCAGTACTTC CASSVRGVGYEQYF
TRBD1 NA TRBJ1-2 TRBV3-1 TGTGCCAGCAGCCAAGCAAGGGGGCTAGGCTACACCTTC CASSQARGLGYTF
NA NA TRBJ2-5 TRBV3-1 TGTGCCAGCAGGGACTCGAGAGAGACCCAGTACTTC CASRDSRETQYF
NA many TRBJ1-2 TRBV27 TGTGCCAGCAGTTTTACGGGGAGTGGAGGCTACACCTTC CASSFTGSGGYTF
NA few TRBJ1-1 TRBV6-1 TGTGCCAGCAGTGAATACAGGGAGGCTTTCTTT CASSEYREAFF
TRBD1 NA TRBJ2-7 TRBV20-1 TGCAGTGCTAGAACCGGGACAGGGGTAGGTGAGCAGTACTTC CSARTGTGVGEQYF
NA NA TRBJ1-4 TRBV5-1 TGCGCCAGCAGCTCCACAGGCTTTAATGACAAACTGTTTTTT CASSSTGFNDKLFF
TRBD1 NA TRBJ1-1 TRBV5-1 TGCGCCAGCAGGGCAGGGACAGGCGGCCCGGAAGCTTTCTTT CASRAGTGGPEAFF
NA many TRBJ2-2 TRBV27 TGTGCCAGCGCGGGGAGAGACACCGGGGAGCTGTTTTTT CASAGRDTGELFF
NA NA TRBJ1-2 TRBV10-3 TGTGCCATCAGTCCCGCGGGGGGCCTGGTAGATGGCTACACCTTC CAISPAGGLVDGYTF
TRBD2 few TRBJ2-7 TRBV2 TGTGCCAGCAGTAAAGGACTAGCGGTATACACAGAGCAGTACTTC CASSKGLAVYTEQYF
NA NA TRBJ2-7 TRBV6-1 TGCGCCAGCAGTGAACATCCGGGGGAGACCACCTACGAGCAGTGCTTC CASSEHPGETTYEQCF
NA NA TRBJ2-7 TRBV28 TGTGCCAGCAGTCCGAGGGGCGGGACAGCGACCTACGAGCAGTACTTC CASSPRGGTATYEQYF
NA NA TRBJ2-7 TRBV20-1 TGCAGTGCTAGAGATTACCCGCGGCCCTACGAGCAGTACTTC CSARDYPRPYEQYF